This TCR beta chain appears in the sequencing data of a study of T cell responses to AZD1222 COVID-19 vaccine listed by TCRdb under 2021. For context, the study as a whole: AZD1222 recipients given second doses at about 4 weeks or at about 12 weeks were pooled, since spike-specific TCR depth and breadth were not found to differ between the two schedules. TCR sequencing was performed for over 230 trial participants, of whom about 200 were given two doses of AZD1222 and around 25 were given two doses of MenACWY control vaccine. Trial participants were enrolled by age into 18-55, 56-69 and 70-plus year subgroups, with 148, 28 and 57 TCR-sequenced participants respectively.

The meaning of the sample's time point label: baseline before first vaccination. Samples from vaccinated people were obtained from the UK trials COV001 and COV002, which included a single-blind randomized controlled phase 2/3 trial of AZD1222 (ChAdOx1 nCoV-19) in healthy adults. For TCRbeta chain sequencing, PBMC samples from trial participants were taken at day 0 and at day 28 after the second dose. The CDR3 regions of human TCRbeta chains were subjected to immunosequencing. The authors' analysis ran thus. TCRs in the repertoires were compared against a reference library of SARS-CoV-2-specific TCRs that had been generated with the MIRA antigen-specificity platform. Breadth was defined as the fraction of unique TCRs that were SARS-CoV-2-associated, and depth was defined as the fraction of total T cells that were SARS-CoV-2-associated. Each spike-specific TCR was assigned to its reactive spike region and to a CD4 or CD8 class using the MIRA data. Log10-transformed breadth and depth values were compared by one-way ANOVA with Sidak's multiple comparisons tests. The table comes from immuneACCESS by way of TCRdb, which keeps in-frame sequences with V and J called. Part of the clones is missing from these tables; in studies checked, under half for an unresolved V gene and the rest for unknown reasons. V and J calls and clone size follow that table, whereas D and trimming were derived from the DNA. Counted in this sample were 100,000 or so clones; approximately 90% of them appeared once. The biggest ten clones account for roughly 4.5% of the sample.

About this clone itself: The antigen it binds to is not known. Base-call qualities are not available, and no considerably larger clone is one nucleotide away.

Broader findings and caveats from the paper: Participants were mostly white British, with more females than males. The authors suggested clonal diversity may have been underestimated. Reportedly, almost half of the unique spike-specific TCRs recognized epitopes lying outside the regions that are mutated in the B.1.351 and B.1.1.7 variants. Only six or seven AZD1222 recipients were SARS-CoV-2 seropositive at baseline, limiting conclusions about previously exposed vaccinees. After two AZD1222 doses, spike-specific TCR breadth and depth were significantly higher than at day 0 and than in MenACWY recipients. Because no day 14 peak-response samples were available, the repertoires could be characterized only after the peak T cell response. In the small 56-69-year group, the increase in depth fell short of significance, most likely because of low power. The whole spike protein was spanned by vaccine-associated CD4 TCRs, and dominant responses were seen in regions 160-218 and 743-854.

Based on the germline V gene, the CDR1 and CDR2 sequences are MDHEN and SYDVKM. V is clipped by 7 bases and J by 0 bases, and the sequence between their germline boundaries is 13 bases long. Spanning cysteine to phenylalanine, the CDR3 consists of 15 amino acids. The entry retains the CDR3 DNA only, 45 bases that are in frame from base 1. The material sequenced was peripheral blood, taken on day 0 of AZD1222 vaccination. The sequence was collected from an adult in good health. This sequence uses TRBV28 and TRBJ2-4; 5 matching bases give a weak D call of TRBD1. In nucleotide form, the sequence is TGTGCCAGCACCTCGATTCAGGGAGCCAAAAACATTCAGTACTTC. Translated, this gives CASTSIQGAKNIQYF.